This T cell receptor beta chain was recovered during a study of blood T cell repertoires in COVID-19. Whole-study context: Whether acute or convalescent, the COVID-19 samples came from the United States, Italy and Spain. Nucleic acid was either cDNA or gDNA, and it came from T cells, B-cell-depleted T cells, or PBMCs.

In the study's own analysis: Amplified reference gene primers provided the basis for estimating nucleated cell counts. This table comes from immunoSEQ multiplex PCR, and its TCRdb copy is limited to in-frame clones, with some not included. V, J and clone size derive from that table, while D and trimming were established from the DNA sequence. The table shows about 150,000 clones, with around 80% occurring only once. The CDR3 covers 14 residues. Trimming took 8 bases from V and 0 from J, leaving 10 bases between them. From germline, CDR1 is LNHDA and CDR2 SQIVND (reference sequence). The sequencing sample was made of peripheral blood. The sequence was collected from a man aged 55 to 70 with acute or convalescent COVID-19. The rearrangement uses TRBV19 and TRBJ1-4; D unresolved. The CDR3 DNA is TGTGCCAGTGGGAGATTCGCAACTAATGAAAAACTGTTTTTT. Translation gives CASGRFATNEKLFF.